This T cell receptor beta chain originates from a study of regulatory T cells in long-lasting Graves disease. Relying on iRepertoire HTBI primers and Arm-PCR of CDR3 regions, the team built TCR beta libraries. As handled by the study authors: About 60 TRBV and about 15 TRBJ segments were identified across samples. TCRdb re-called the multiplex PCR reads with MiXCR, one entry per CDR3 protein. TCRdb's processing, not the authors', yielded these V and J calls. The data show approximately 400,000 distinct CDR3 sequences, around 15% seen once. In the case of this clonotype: Its antigen is as yet unknown. One end of the junction fails to match germline, which may point to a read error.

Findings and caveats of the study: Persistent cases of Graves' showed reduced TCR diversity relative to newly diagnosed patients.

Time point noted: newly diagnosed GD, antithyroid drugs for less than 3 months. RNA extracted from PBMCs served as the sequencing template. This clonotype was sampled from a female donor with Graves disease. The specimen comprised peripheral blood mononuclear cells (PBMCs), sampled at new diagnosis, from a patient treated with antithyroid drugs.

The CDR3 sequence: CASSLFSGDDYEQYF. In DNA form, the CDR3 reads TGTGCTAGCAGCTTATTTTCAGGGGACGACTACGAGCAGTACTTC. V gene TRBV7-7 combines with J gene TRBJ2-7; tentatively, D is TRBD1 (6 bases). The V gene's germline CDR1 is SSHAT and CDR2 FNYEAQ (reference sequence). The CDR3 runs to 15 residues.